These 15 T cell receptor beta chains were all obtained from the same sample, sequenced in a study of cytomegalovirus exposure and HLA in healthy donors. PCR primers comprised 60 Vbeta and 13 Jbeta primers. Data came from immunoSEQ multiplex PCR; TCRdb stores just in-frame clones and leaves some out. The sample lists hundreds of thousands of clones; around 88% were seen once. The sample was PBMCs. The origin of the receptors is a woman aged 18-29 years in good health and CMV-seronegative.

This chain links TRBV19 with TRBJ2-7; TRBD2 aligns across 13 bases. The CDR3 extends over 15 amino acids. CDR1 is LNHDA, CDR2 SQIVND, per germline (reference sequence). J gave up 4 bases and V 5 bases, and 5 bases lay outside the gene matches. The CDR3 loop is CASSPGTSGEYEQYF. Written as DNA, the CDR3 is TGTGCCAGTAGTCCGGGGACTAGCGGGGAATACGAGCAGTACTTC.

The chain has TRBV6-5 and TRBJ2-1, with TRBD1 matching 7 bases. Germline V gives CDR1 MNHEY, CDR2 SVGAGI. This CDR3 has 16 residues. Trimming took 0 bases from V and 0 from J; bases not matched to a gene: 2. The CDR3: CASSYSPGGSYNEQFF. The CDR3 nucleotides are TGTGCCAGCAGTTACTCTCCAGGGGGCTCCTACAATGAGCAGTTCTTC.

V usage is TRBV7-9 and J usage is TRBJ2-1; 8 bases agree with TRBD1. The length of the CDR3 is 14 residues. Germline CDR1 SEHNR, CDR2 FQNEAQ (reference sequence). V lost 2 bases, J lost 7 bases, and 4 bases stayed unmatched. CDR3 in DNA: TGTGCCAGCAGCTTACAGGGGGCCGATAATGAGCAGTTCTTC. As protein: CASSLQGADNEQFF.

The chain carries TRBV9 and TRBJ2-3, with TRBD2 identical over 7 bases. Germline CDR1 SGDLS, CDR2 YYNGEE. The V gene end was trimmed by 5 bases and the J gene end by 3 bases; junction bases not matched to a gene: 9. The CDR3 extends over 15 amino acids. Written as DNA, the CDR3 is TGTGCCAGCAGTAGGACTAGAGTAGGAACAGATACGCAGTATTTT. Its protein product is CASSRTRVGTDTQYF.

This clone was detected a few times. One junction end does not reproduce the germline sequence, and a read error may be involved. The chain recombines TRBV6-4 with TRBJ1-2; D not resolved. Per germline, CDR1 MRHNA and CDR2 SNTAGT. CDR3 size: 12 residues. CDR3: CASSDPFNRYHF. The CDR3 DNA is TGTGCCAGCAGTGACCCATTCAACCGCTATCACTTC.

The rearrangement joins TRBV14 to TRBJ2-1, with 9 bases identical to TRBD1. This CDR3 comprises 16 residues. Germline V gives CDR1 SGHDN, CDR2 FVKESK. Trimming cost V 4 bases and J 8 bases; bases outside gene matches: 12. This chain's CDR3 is CASSPGFWGQGDEQFF. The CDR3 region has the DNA TGTGCCAGCAGCCCAGGGTTCTGGGGACAGGGTGATGAGCAGTTCTTC.

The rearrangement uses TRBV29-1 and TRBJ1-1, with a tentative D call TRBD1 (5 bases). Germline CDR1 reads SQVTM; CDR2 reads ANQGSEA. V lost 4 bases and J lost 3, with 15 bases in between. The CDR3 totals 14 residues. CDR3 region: CSVVYQGIYTEAFF. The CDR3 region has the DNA TGCAGCGTTGTCTACCAGGGAATTTACACTGAAGCTTTCTTT.

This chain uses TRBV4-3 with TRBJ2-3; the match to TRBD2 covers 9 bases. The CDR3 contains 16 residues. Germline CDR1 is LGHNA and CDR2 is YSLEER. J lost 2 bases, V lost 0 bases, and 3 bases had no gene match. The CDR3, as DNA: TGCGCCAGCAGCCAAGACCTAGCGGGGACCACAGATACGCAGTATTTT. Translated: CASSQDLAGTTDTQYF.

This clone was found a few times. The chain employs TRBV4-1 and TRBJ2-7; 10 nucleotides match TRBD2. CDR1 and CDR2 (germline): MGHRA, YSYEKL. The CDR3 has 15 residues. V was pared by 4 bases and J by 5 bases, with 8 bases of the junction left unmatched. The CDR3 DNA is TGCGCCAGCAGCCGCGAACCGGGACTAGCGAACGAGCAGTACTTC. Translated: CASSREPGLANEQYF.

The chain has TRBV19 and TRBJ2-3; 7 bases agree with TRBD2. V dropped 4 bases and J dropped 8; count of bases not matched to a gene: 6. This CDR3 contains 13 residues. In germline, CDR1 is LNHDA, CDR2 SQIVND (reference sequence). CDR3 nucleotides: TGTGCCAGTAGTAGCGAGCGGGGTGGTACGCAGTATTTT. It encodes CASSSERGGTQYF.

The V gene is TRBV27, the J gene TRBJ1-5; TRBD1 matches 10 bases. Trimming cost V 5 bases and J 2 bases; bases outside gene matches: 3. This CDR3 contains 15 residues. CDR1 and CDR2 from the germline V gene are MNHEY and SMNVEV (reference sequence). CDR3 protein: CASSPTGGGNQPQHF. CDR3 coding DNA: TGTGCCAGCAGTCCGACAGGGGGCGGCAATCAGCCCCAGCATTTT.

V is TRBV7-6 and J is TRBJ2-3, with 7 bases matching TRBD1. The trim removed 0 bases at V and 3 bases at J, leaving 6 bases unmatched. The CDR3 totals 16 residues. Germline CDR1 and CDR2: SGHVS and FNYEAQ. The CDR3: CASSLAGTVLTDTQYF. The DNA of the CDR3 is TGTGCCAGCAGCTTAGCCGGGACAGTTCTTACAGATACGCAGTATTTT. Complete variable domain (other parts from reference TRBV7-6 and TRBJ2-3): GAGVSQSPRYKVTKRGQDVALRCDPISGHVSLYWYRQALGQGPEFLTYFNYEAQQDKSGLPNDRFSAERPEGSISTLTIQRTEQRDSAMYRCASSLAGTVLTDTQYFGPGTRLTVL.

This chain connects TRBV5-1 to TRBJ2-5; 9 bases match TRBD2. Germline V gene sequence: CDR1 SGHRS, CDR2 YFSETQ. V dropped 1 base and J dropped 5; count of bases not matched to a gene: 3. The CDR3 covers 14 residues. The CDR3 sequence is CASSLRTSEETQYF. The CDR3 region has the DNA TGCGCCAGCAGCTTGAGGACTAGCGAGGAGACCCAGTACTTC.

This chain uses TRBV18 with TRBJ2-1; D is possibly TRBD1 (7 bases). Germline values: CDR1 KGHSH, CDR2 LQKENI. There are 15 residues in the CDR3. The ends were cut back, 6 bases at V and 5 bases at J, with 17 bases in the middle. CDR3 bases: TGTGCCAGCTCCCGCGGGACAGCCAGTAACAATGAGCAGTTCTTC. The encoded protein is CASSRGTASNNEQFF.

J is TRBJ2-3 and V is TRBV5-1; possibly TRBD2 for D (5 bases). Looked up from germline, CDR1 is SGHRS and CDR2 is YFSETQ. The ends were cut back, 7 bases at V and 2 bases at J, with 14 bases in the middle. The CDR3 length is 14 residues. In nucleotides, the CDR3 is TGCGCCAGCGGCGCACGGGAACCCACAGATACGCAGTATTTT. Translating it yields CASGAREPTDTQYF.